These 16 T cell receptor beta chains were all obtained from the same sample, sequenced in a study of blood T cell repertoires in COVID-19. Data came from immunoSEQ multiplex PCR; TCRdb stores just in-frame clones and leaves some out. The sample lists 180,000 or so clones, approximately 85% occurring once. The material sequenced was peripheral blood. Source of these receptors: an older woman with acute or convalescent COVID-19.

The rearrangement links TRBV7-9 to TRBJ2-7; TRBD1 might be the D (7 bases). V lost 6 bases and J 3 bases, leaving 12 bases between the germline ends. From germline, CDR1 is SEHNR and CDR2 FQNEAQ (reference sequence). The length of the CDR3 is 13 residues. Here the CDR3 reads CASSRQGGYEQYF. The CDR3, as DNA: TGTGCCAGCAGTCGACAGGGAGGCTACGAGCAGTACTTC.

This clone came up once. The rearrangement uses TRBV10-2 and TRBJ2-3, with 10 bases lining up with TRBD2. This CDR3 spans 15 amino acids. After removal of 7 bases from V and 2 bases from J, the junction contained 6 bases not matched to a gene. Germline V CDR1 and CDR2: WSHSY, SAAADI. DNA of the CDR3: TGCGCCAGCACGGGGACTAGCGTATCCACAGATACGCAGTATTTT. This sequence encodes CASTGTSVSTDTQYF.

The CDR3 nucleotides read TGTGCCAGCAGCTTGAGAGGGCAAGGCGGGGAGCTGTTTTTT. This translates into CASSLRGQGGELFF. This rearrangement joins TRBV7-9 to TRBJ2-2, with D possibly matching TRBD2 (5 bases). Trimming stripped 3 bases from V and 7 bases from J, with 12 bases between. There are 14 residues in the CDR3. Looked up from germline, CDR1 is SEHNR and CDR2 is FQNEAQ (reference sequence).

Details on this clone: Other DNA sequences within the sample encode an identical CDR3. The chain uses TRBV3-1 (or the pseudogene TRBV3-2) and TRBJ2-1; 14 nucleotides agree with TRBD2. Germline V gives CDR1 LGHDT, CDR2 YNNKEL (reference sequence). V lost 1 base to trimming and J lost 7 bases; unmatched junction nucleotides: 3. CDR3 size: 16 residues. CDR3 in amino acids: CASSQAGTSGSNEQFF. The CDR3 coding sequence is TGTGCCAGCAGCCAAGCCGGGACTAGCGGGAGTAATGAGCAGTTCTTC.

J is TRBJ2-7 and V is TRBV6-2 or TRBV6-3; 8 bases are shared with TRBD1. The trim removed 0 bases at V and 0 bases at J, leaving 4 bases unmatched. This CDR3 has 16 residues. In germline, CDR1 is MNHEY, CDR2 SVGEGT. The CDR3 region has the DNA TGTGCCAGCAGTTACTCAAGACAGGGGAGCTCCTACGAGCAGTACTTC. Residues: CASSYSRQGSSYEQYF.

The rearrangement uses TRBV6-5 and TRBJ1-2; 7 bases are a match to TRBD1. J lost 8 bases, V lost 6 bases, and 12 bases had no gene match. CDR1 and CDR2 (germline): MNHEY, SVGAGI. The CDR3 runs 14 residues. The CDR3 region has the DNA TGTGCCAGCAGCCGAGGGGGACAGAATTACGGCTACACCTTC. This translates into CASSRGGQNYGYTF.

Only one count was recorded for this clone. The chain uses TRBV5-1 and TRBJ2-7; possible D gene TRBD1, 6 bases. The CDR3 extends over 15 amino acids. Germline V lookup: CDR1 SGHRS, CDR2 YFSETQ. With 0 bases removed from V and 2 bases from J, the gap between germline ends came to 12 bases. The CDR3 nucleotides are TGCGCCAGCAGCTTGGATGGGACACTCGCCTACGAGCAGTACTTC. Its protein is CASSLDGTLAYEQYF.

V and J are TRBV6-5 and TRBJ1-5; 7 bases map to TRBD1. The CDR3 covers 14 residues. V was clipped by 5 bases and J by 4 bases; unmatched bases: 5. Germline V gene data show CDR1 as MNHEY and CDR2 as SVGAGI. CDR3 amino acids: CASSPGTVNQPQHF. The CDR3 nucleotides read TGTGCCAGCAGTCCGGGGACAGTGAATCAGCCCCAGCATTTT.

The J gene is TRBJ1-2, the V gene TRBV14; D possibly corresponds to TRBD1 (6 bases). Germline CDR1 reads SGHDN; CDR2 reads FVKESK. Trimming left V 4 bases short and J 2 bases short, with 14 bases between. CDR3 length equals 15 residues. The CDR3 spells CASSPIGQMNYGYTF. The CDR3 region has the DNA TGTGCCAGCAGCCCCATCGGACAGATGAACTATGGCTACACCTTC. Supplemented by reference TRBV14 and TRBJ1-2, the full variable domain reads EAGVTQFPSHSVIEKGQTVTLRCDPISGHDNLYWYRRVMGKEIKFLLHFVKESKQDESGMPNNRFLAERTGGTYSTLKVQPAELEDSGVYFCASSPIGQMNYGYTFGSGTRLTVV.

The CDR3 spells CASKLTGGTETQYF. CDR3 bases: TGTGCCAGCAAGTTGACAGGGGGTACGGAGACCCAGTACTTC. The rearrangement joins TRBV6-5 to TRBJ2-5; 9 bases map to TRBD1. The CDR3 loop spans 14 amino acids. Germline V lookup: CDR1 MNHEY, CDR2 SVGAGI. The ends lost 7 bases at V and 5 bases at J; junction bases unmatched: 8.

This clone occurred once. This chain connects TRBV12-5 to TRBJ1-6; the match to TRBD1 covers 7 bases. Germline V lookup: CDR1 LGHNT, CDR2 FRNRAP. Trimming took 4 bases from V and 0 from J; bases not matched to a gene: 6. CDR3 length: 17 residues. CDR3 loop: CASGSLDRSSYNSPLHF. Written as DNA, the CDR3 is TGTGCTAGTGGTTCGCTGGACAGGAGCTCCTATAATTCACCCCTCCACTTT.

The chain couples TRBV27 to TRBJ1-1; 8 bases are shared with TRBD1. J gave up 4 bases and V 5 bases, and 12 bases lay outside the gene matches. Per the germline V gene, CDR1 is MNHEY and CDR2 is SMNVEV (reference sequence). The CDR3 runs to 16 residues. Here the CDR3 reads CASSPSDRAGSTEAFF. CDR3 coding DNA: TGTGCCAGCAGTCCGTCGGACAGGGCCGGGAGCACTGAAGCTTTCTTT.

This clone was recorded a few times. This chain uses TRBV9 with TRBJ2-3, with 9 bases identical to TRBD2. Germline CDR1 reads SGDLS; CDR2 reads YYNGEE. CDR3 length: 14 amino acids. J lost 1 base, V lost 6 bases, and 3 bases had no gene match. CDR3: CASNRLAGTDTQYF. The DNA for the CDR3 is TGTGCCAGCAACCGACTAGCGGGCACAGATACGCAGTATTTT.

V usage is TRBV9 and J usage is TRBJ1-6; unclear D gene. V lost 0 bases and J 6 bases, leaving 7 bases between the germline ends. The CDR3 is 14 residues long. Looked up from germline, CDR1 is SGDLS and CDR2 is YYNGEE. CDR3: CASSVEAGNSPLHF. CDR3 in DNA: TGTGCCAGCAGCGTAGAGGCGGGTAATTCACCCCTCCACTTT.

This chain links TRBV27 with TRBJ1-6, with D possibly matching TRBD1 (5 bases). Per the germline V gene, CDR1 is MNHEY and CDR2 is SMNVEV (reference sequence). The CDR3 is made up of 17 amino acids. V lost 3 bases and J lost 1, with 13 bases in between. In nucleotides, the CDR3 is TGTGCCAGCAGTTTGTGGGGCACTTCATCCTATAATTCACCCCTCCACTTT. Translation gives CASSLWGTSSYNSPLHF.

The rearrangement joins TRBV18 to TRBJ2-1; 8 nucleotides agree with TRBD2. The CDR3 length is 17 residues. With V trimmed by 3 bases and J by 2 bases, 9 bases remained unmatched. Germline CDR1 KGHSH, CDR2 LQKENI. The CDR3 coding sequence is TGTGCCAGCTCACCTTATCTTAGCGGGGAGACCTACAATGAGCAGTTCTTC. This translates into CASSPYLSGETYNEQFF.